The clone carrying this T cell receptor (beta chain) has more than one count but fewer than ten. As yet, its antigen is unknown. This entry is derived from a study of cytomegalovirus exposure and HLA in healthy donors. There are 15 residues in the CDR3. The ends lost 5 bases at V and 4 bases at J; junction bases unmatched: 10. CDR1 and CDR2 (germline): MDHEN, SYDVKM. Study results and limitations: Later analysis indicated greater clonal expansion among HLA-associated TCR beta chains than among equally common other chains. Both high specificity and high sensitivity reportedly marked the classifier's diagnosis of cytomegalovirus status. A likely sequencing artifact accounted for one observed cluster of highly shared sequence variants.

PCR used 60 Vbeta primers and 13 Jbeta primers. Authors' methods: Later, an analysis found 75 million to 100 million unique TCR beta chains, and roughly 10 million of these were shared. Only in-frame clones appear in the TCRdb table, and some are missing; sequencing was by immunoSEQ multiplex PCR. The D gene and trimming were derived from the DNA, and the V and J assignments and clone size from that table. Of about 150,000 clones detected, more than 60% appear once; the ten largest clones hold about 1.4%. The chain links TRBV28 to TRBJ2-7; 8 bases match TRBD1. Sequencing was performed on PBMCs. This sequence originates from a woman younger than 45 in good health and CMV-seronegative. The CDR3 is CASSPFPGGSYEQYF. The CDR3, as DNA: TGTGCCAGCAGTCCCTTCCCAGGGGGCTCGTACGAGCAGTACTTC.